Ten or more counts support the clone carrying this TCR beta chain. The library protocol tagged individual cDNA molecules with unique molecular identifiers. TCRdb re-called the 5' RACE reads with MiXCR, one entry per CDR3 protein. The data contain 70,000 to 90,000 distinct CDR3 sequences, around 11% of them seen just once; the ten biggest clones take up roughly 4.7%. The sample belongs to a study of early T cells in non-severe SARS-CoV-2 infection. The wider study: Sequencing of unsorted whole blood was done on bulk RNA, leaving chains unpaired.

CDR1 is WSHSY, CDR2 SAAADI, per germline. J gave up 3 bases and V 8 bases, and 7 bases lay outside the gene matches. The CDR3 sequence is 15 residues long. The sequenced sample was whole blood. V usage is TRBV10-2 and J usage is TRBJ2-5, with 12 bases identical to TRBD1. The clonotype comes from an adult who was a healthcare worker with PCR-confirmed SARS-CoV-2 infection or an uninfected control (not recorded which). The CDR3 sequence: CASDTGTGGEETQYF. In nucleotides, the CDR3 is TGCGCCAGCGATACCGGGACAGGGGGCGAAGAGACCCAGTACTTC.